The 32 T cell receptor beta chains given below trace back to one sample, sequenced in a study of spatial heterogeneity in lung cancer (dated by TCRdb to the late 2010s). Overall study outcomes, separate from this receptor: The tumor nonsynonymous mutation count correlated with the number of expanded intratumoral alpha and beta TCRs.

Receptor libraries were prepared by 5' RACE. The sequencing machine was a NextSeq 500. TCRdb ran its own pipeline on the public reads, namely fastp trimming at Q25 and MiXCR clone calling, and kept in-frame beta chains. For every CDR3 protein sequence, its rows merge into one entry that carries the most common genes and DNA. The sample has fewer than 8,500 distinct CDR3 sequences on record, under 8.5% of them singletons. The top ten hold roughly 4.3% of the sample. The antigens for these receptors are not known. The time point label of this sample denotes: sample taken at primary tumor resection. The material was lung tumor tissue, obtained at surgery. The receptors here all came from a male donor with early-stage non-small cell lung cancer.

This clonotype is deemed medium-sized. At one end, the junction sequence differs from germline, possibly due to a read error. This beta chain is off target for a library built for alpha chains, so its abundance means little. This rearrangement joins TRBV28 to TRBJ2-1, with 9 bases that match TRBD2. Germline V gene data show CDR1 as MDHEN and CDR2 as SYDVKM. This CDR3 region has 12 residues. CDR3 sequence: CTSSFSGRVKFF. The CDR3 nucleotides read TGTACCAGCAGCTTTAGCGGGAGAGTCAAGTTCTTC. The full variable domain, its missing parts supplied by reference TRBV28 and TRBJ2-1, is DVKVTQSSRYLVKRTGEKVFLECVQDMDHENMFWYRQDPGLGLRLIYFSYDVKMKEKGDIPEGYSVSREKKERFSLILESASTNQTSMYLCTSSFSGRVKFFGPGTRLTVL.

This clonotype came up a few times. Being off target in a library aimed at alpha chains, this beta chain has a size of little meaning. This sequence joins TRBV5-1 and TRBJ2-1; 8 bases match TRBD2. Germline-derived CDR1 and CDR2 are SGHRS and YFSETQ. The CDR3 is made up of 19 amino acids. Trimming cost V 4 bases and J 0 bases; bases outside gene matches: 15. The CDR3 loop is CASSQTGTRGPSSYNEQFF. The DNA of the CDR3 is TGCGCCAGCAGCCAAACCGGGACTAGGGGTCCAAGCTCCTACAATGAGCAGTTCTTC.

By proportion, this clonotype is medium-sized (0.01 to 0.1%). A library prepared for alpha chains yielded this beta chain as an off-target read; its size is of little meaning. This chain joins TRBV5-1 and TRBJ1-6, with no clear D. CDR1 is SGHRS and CDR2 is YFSETQ in the germline V gene. Trimming shortened V by 0 bases and J by 10 bases, and 11 bases separated the two germline ends. CDR3 size: 14 residues. CDR3 residues: CASSLDGEQSPLHF. In DNA, the CDR3 is TGCGCCAGCAGCTTGGACGGAGAGCAATCACCCCTCCACTTT.

Within the sample, this clonotype is medium-sized (0.01 to 0.1%). The size of this beta chain means little, since it is a stray read in a library made for alpha chains. The chain carries TRBV5-5 and TRBJ2-1; the D is unclear. The length of the CDR3 is 15 residues. Between the trimmed V and J ends, which lost 4 bases and 3 bases, there was a span of 14 bases. The germline V gene encodes CDR1 SGHKS and CDR2 YYEKEE (reference sequence). The CDR3 region is CASSPVLTFYNEQFF. The CDR3, as DNA: TGTGCCAGCAGCCCGGTCCTCACCTTCTACAATGAGCAGTTCTTC.

This clonotype rates as medium-sized. This beta chain appears as a stray read in a library generated for alpha chains; its size is not informative. This chain links TRBV11-2 with TRBJ2-7, with 11 bases that match TRBD2. The V and J ends lost 7 bases and 2 bases, in that order; junction bases with no gene match: 4. There are 14 residues in the CDR3. The germline CDR1 and CDR2 sequences are SGHAT and FQNNGV. The CDR3 loop is CASTLAGGTYEQYF. The CDR3 nucleotides are TGTGCCAGCACCCTAGCGGGAGGAACCTACGAGCAGTACTTC.

By proportion, this clonotype is medium-sized (0.01 to 0.1%). This beta chain lies outside the target of a library built for alpha chains; its clone size means little. The J gene is TRBJ2-3, the V gene TRBV7-8; D unresolved. V lost 6 bases and J 1 base, leaving 8 bases between the germline ends. CDR1 and CDR2 (germline): SGHVS, FQNEAQ. The CDR3 is made up of 13 amino acids. In DNA, the CDR3 is TGTGCCAGCAGGAACGCTGGCACAGATACGCAGTATTTT. Protein product: CASRNAGTDTQYF.

Judged by abundance, this clonotype is medium-sized. This beta chain is an off-target read within a library intended for alpha chains, so its frequency means little. This chain uses TRBV7-9 with TRBJ2-5, with a tentative D call TRBD2 (5 bases). This CDR3 is built from 13 residues. V was shortened by 5 bases and J by 5 bases, with 12 bases between the two germline ends. Germline loops: CDR1 SEHNR, CDR2 FQNEAQ (reference sequence). The CDR3 nucleotides are TGTGCCAGCAGCCGAGAGGGTTTGGAGACCCAGTACTTC. This codes for CASSREGLETQYF.

In the case of this clonotype: Since it is a stray read in a library aimed at alpha chains, this beta chain has a size that is not meaningful. This chain connects TRBV20-1 to TRBJ2-3; TRBD1 matches at 7 bases. Per the germline V gene, CDR1 is DFQATT and CDR2 is SNEGSKA (reference sequence). This CDR3 is built from 13 residues. The junction had 4 bases not matched to a gene; V was cut back by 5 bases and J by 2 bases. The DNA of the CDR3 is TGCAGTGCTGAGGGACAGTTCACAGATACGCAGTATTTT. This sequence encodes CSAEGQFTDTQYF.

This clonotype was observed many times. This beta chain is off target for a library built for alpha chains, so its abundance means little. The rearrangement joins TRBV7-2 to TRBJ1-3; D is undetermined. Germline CDR1 reads SGHTA; CDR2 reads FQGNSA. The CDR3 loop spans 17 amino acids. Trimming removed 4 bases from V and 1 base from J, with 17 bases in between. CDR3 sequence reads: CASSSFLSVQSGNTIYF. CDR3 sequence (DNA): TGTGCCAGCAGCTCCTTTCTATCAGTCCAATCTGGAAACACCATATATTTT.

In this sample, this clonotype turned up many times. This beta chain is an off-target read within a library intended for alpha chains, so its frequency means little. This chain links TRBV7-2 with TRBJ1-1; D remains unclear. V dropped 1 base and J dropped 1 base, with 7 bases sitting between them. The CDR3 extends over 14 amino acids. Germline loops: CDR1 SGHTA, CDR2 FQGNSA. The CDR3 DNA reads as TGTGCCAGCAGCTTAGGCTTTTCGAACACTGAAGCTTTCTTT. It specifies CASSLGFSNTEAFF.

In this sample, this clonotype is medium-sized (0.01 to 0.1%). Because the library targeted alpha chains, this beta chain is an off-target read whose size means little. This sequence joins TRBV11-2 and TRBJ2-2; TRBD1 aligns across 7 bases. The CDR3 loop spans 14 amino acids. The V segment lost 5 bases and the J segment 6 bases; nucleotides outside the gene matches: 6. CDR1 SGHAT and CDR2 FQNNGV come from the germline V gene. In DNA form, the CDR3 reads TGTGCCAGCAGCCGACGGACAGGCCCCGGGGAGCTGTTTTTT. This sequence encodes CASSRRTGPGELFF.

By frequency in the sample, this clonotype is medium-sized. Since the library was made to target alpha chains, this beta chain is a stray read and its abundance is not meaningful. The chain uses TRBV6-1 and TRBJ1-6, with a tentative D call TRBD1 (5 bases). Germline CDR1 and CDR2: MNHNS and SASEGT. The CDR3 is 13 amino acids. Trimming shortened V by 5 bases and J by 7 bases, and 9 bases separated the two germline ends. The CDR3: CASSTGINSPLHF. The CDR3 DNA sequence: TGTGCCAGCAGTACAGGAATCAATTCACCCCTCCACTTT.

This clonotype was detected many times. This beta chain is an off-target read within a library intended for alpha chains, so its frequency means little. This chain connects TRBV24-1 to TRBJ2-3, with 8 positions matching TRBD1. V shed 5 bases and J 6 bases; nucleotides not matched to a gene: 0. The CDR3 runs to 12 residues. From germline, CDR1 is KGHDR and CDR2 SFDVKD. The CDR3 loop reads CATSGQGDTQYF. For the CDR3, the DNA is TGTGCCACCAGTGGACAGGGGGATACGCAGTATTTT.

This clonotype was found a few times. In a library made to pick up alpha chains, this beta chain is a stray read with a size that means little. The chain recombines TRBV10-3 with TRBJ2-2; D is perhaps TRBD2 (6 bases). Trimming shortened V by 9 bases and J by 6 bases, and 14 bases separated the two germline ends. This CDR3 contains 13 residues. Looked up from germline, CDR1 is ENHRY and CDR2 is SYGVKD. DNA of the CDR3: TGTGCCATTGGCGGGACGTCGGCCGGGGAGCTGTTTTTT. This encodes CAIGGTSAGELFF.

There are many counts of this clonotype. Since the library was made to target alpha chains, this beta chain is a stray read and its abundance is not meaningful. The chain joins TRBV7-2 to TRBJ2-3; maybe TRBD2 (6 bases). The CDR3 contains 16 residues. V lost 4 bases and J 4 bases, leaving 18 bases between the germline ends. Germline CDR1 is SGHTA and CDR2 is FQGNSA. The CDR3 DNA reads as TGTGCCAGCAGCTCCCCGCAGGGAGGAGTCGCAGATACGCAGTATTTT. Encoded protein: CASSSPQGGVADTQYF.

On this clonotype itself: This beta chain is a stray sequence in a library constructed for alpha chains; its clone size is not meaningful. The genes are TRBV27 and TRBJ2-7; no reliable D call. CDR1 and CDR2 from the germline V gene are MNHEY and SMNVEV (reference sequence). The CDR3 sequence is 12 residues long. Trimming removed 11 bases from V and 2 bases from J, with 13 bases in between. The CDR3: CAVPPCPYEQYF. The CDR3, as DNA: TGTGCCGTTCCCCCTTGCCCCTACGAGCAGTACTTC.

Within the sample, this clonotype is medium-sized. This beta chain is off target for a library built for alpha chains, so its abundance means little. The chain combines TRBV20-1 with TRBJ1-6; tentative D call: TRBD1 (6 bases). CDR1 DFQATT and CDR2 SNEGSKA come from the germline V gene (reference sequence). The CDR3 consists of 14 residues. Trimming left V 1 base short and J 12 bases short, with 16 bases between. In nucleotides, the CDR3 is TGCAGTGCTAGAGGGACAGAAGGGAGAGGACCCCTCCACTTT. Amino acid sequence: CSARGTEGRGPLHF.

Judged by abundance, this clonotype is medium-sized. This beta chain is an unintended read in a library built for alpha chains; its size means little. The rearrangement links TRBV7-2 to TRBJ2-5; TRBD1 is a possible D gene (6 bases). Trimming shortened V by 1 base and J by 6 bases, and 12 bases separated the two germline ends. Germline V gives CDR1 SGHTA, CDR2 FQGNSA. The CDR3 is made up of 14 amino acids. The CDR3 protein is CASSLVQGYQTQYF. CDR3 DNA: TGTGCCAGCAGCTTAGTACAGGGATATCAGACCCAGTACTTC.

This clonotype came up a few times. Little can be read into the size of this beta chain, an off-target read in a library designed for alpha chains. CDR3 DNA: TGCAGTGCTAGCCGAAGACTAGCGGGAGTATCTGATACGCAGTATTTT. Encoded protein: CSASRRLAGVSDTQYF. The genes are TRBV20-1 and TRBJ2-3; 12 bases agree with TRBD2. The germline CDR1 and CDR2 sequences are DFQATT and SNEGSKA (reference sequence). The CDR3 spans 16 residues. Germline trimming cut 3 bases from V and 6 bases from J; bases unmatched to any gene: 10.

Details on this clonotype: This beta chain slipped into a library made for alpha chains as a stray read, so its size is not meaningful. The chain has TRBV19 and TRBJ1-2; D is unresolved. Germline CDR1 and CDR2: LNHDA and SQIVND (reference sequence). The CDR3 runs 17 residues. The V end lost 3 bases, the J end lost 4 bases, and 21 bases lay between the germline ends. The CDR3 DNA reads as TGTGCCAGTAGTATGCCCTCCGCCCGGGTGCATCCCTATGGCTACACCTTC. Amino acids: CASSMPSARVHPYGYTF.

This clonotype was counted ten times or more. Since the library was made to target alpha chains, this beta chain is a stray read and its abundance is not meaningful. This chain links TRBV29-1 with TRBJ2-5; 7 positions agree with TRBD1. With 6 bases clipped from V and 1 base from J, the junction kept 5 bases outside the gene matches. CDR3 length equals 13 residues. Germline CDR1 and CDR2: SQVTM and ANQGSEA. The CDR3 DNA reads TGCAGCGTGGGGGACAGCCTCCAAGAGACCCAGTACTTC. It codes for CSVGDSLQETQYF.

Sample share makes this clonotype medium-sized. A library prepared for alpha chains yielded this beta chain as an off-target read; its size is of little meaning. The chain has TRBV28 and TRBJ2-1; D gene ambiguous. V lost 6 bases, J lost 14 bases, and 17 bases lay in between. Germline CDR1 and CDR2: MDHEN and SYDVKM. The CDR3 is 12 residues long. DNA of the CDR3: TGTGCCAGCAGCCGCCTGGGCCCCGCGGAGTTCTTC. Encoded protein: CASSRLGPAEFF. The whole variable domain, filled in from reference TRBV28 and TRBJ2-1, reads DVKVTQSSRYLVKRTGEKVFLECVQDMDHENMFWYRQDPGLGLRLIYFSYDVKMKEKGDIPEGYSVSREKKERFSLILESASTNQTSMYLCASSRLGPAEFFGPGTRLTVL.

Many counts were recorded for this clonotype. This beta chain appears as a stray read in a library generated for alpha chains; its size is not informative. V is TRBV4-1 and J is TRBJ1-2; no firm D call. This CDR3 comprises 15 residues. Trimming took 0 bases from V and 0 from J, leaving 8 bases between them. The germline CDR1 and CDR2 sequences are MGHRA and YSYEKL. CDR3 loop: CASSQDPSANYGYTF. CDR3 nucleotides: TGCGCCAGCAGCCAAGATCCCAGTGCTAACTATGGCTACACCTTC.

On this clonotype: A library made for alpha chains picked up this beta chain off target, so its size means little. This sequence joins TRBV5-5 and TRBJ2-7, with TRBD1 matching 8 bases. CDR3 length equals 14 residues. Germline trimming cut 0 bases from V and 6 bases from J; bases unmatched to any gene: 5. Germline V gene data show CDR1 as SGHKS and CDR2 as YYEKEE (reference sequence). In DNA form, the CDR3 reads TGTGCCAGCAGCTTGGACGGCAGGGGGCCCGAGCAGTACTTC. This encodes CASSLDGRGPEQYF.

This clonotype was seen many times. This beta chain is a stray sequence in a library constructed for alpha chains; its clone size is not meaningful. The chain has TRBV5-1 and TRBJ1-6; the D is unclear. Germline V gene sequence: CDR1 SGHRS, CDR2 YFSETQ. The CDR3 is 14 residues long. The V end was cut by 5 bases, the J end by 10 bases, with 16 bases between. For the CDR3, the DNA is TGCGCCAGCAGGATGTATGGGGAAAGGTCACCCCTCCACTTT. It is translated as CASRMYGERSPLHF.

Sample share makes this clonotype medium-sized (0.01 to 0.1%). The library was prepared for alpha chains; this beta chain is a stray read, so its frequency means little. V gene TRBV9 combines with J gene TRBJ2-5; the D gene is possibly TRBD1 (5 bases). The CDR3 is 14 residues long. Germline values: CDR1 SGDLS, CDR2 YYNGEE. Trimming cost V 0 bases and J 8 bases, with 14 bases left between them. CDR3: CASSVDARVITQYF. DNA for the CDR3: TGTGCCAGCAGCGTAGATGCCAGGGTAATCACCCAGTACTTC. Filled out from reference TRBV9 and TRBJ2-5, the complete variable domain reads DSGVTQTPKHLITATGQRVTLRCSPRSGDLSVYWYQQSLDQGLQFLIQYYNGEERAKGNILERFSAQQFPDLHSELNLSSLELGDSALYFCASSVDARVITQYFGPGTRLLVL.

By sample share, this clonotype is medium-sized (0.01 to 0.1%). Little can be read into the size of this beta chain, an off-target read in a library designed for alpha chains. V gene TRBV2 combines with J gene TRBJ1-1; perhaps TRBD1 as D (6 bases). The V end was cut by 4 bases, the J end by 6 bases, with 12 bases between. The CDR3 totals 13 residues. Germline loops: CDR1 SNHLY, CDR2 FYNNEI. CDR3 coding DNA: TGTGCCAGCAGTGTATACAGGGAGGCTGAAGCTTTCTTT. Translating it yields CASSVYREAEAFF.

This clonotype occurred many times. With the library built for alpha chains, this beta chain is off target and its frequency is not meaningful. The genes are TRBV4-1 and TRBJ2-1; D possibly corresponds to TRBD1 (5 bases). The CDR3 totals 17 residues. Germline V CDR1 and CDR2: MGHRA, YSYEKL. V was trimmed by 1 base and J by 1 base, leaving 14 bases between them. CDR3 DNA: TGCGCCAGCAGCCAAGTTGACCTAGGGGTGTCCTACAATGAGCAGTTCTTC. As protein: CASSQVDLGVSYNEQFF.

By its share, this clonotype is medium-sized. This beta chain slipped into a library made for alpha chains as a stray read, so its size is not meaningful. The rearrangement links TRBV7-9 to TRBJ2-1; no firm D call. Germline CDR1 and CDR2: SEHNR and FQNEAQ (reference sequence). Trimming removed 5 bases at V and 0 bases at J, with 14 bases between. The CDR3 totals 16 residues. CDR3 protein: CASSPGKMISYNEQFF. The CDR3 coding sequence is TGTGCCAGCAGCCCCGGAAAGATGATCTCCTACAATGAGCAGTTCTTC.

This clonotype came up many times. This beta chain represents an off-target read in a library built for alpha chains; its size is of limited meaning. This sequence joins TRBV5-1 and TRBJ1-2, with 7 positions matching TRBD1. From germline, CDR1 is SGHRS and CDR2 YFSETQ. V shed 4 bases and J 4 bases; nucleotides not matched to a gene: 4. The CDR3 runs to 13 residues. The CDR3 DNA reads TGCGCCAGCAGCGCGGGACAGCTCTATGGCTACACCTTC. This translates into CASSAGQLYGYTF. Full variable domain (missing parts from reference TRBV5-1 and TRBJ1-2): KAGVTQTPRYLIKTRGQQVTLSCSPISGHRSVSWYQQTPGQGLQFLFEYFSETQRNKGNFPGRFSGRQFSNSRSEMNVSTLELGDSALYLCASSAGQLYGYTFGSGTRLTVV.

In its sample, this clonotype ranks as medium-sized. This beta chain represents an off-target read in a library built for alpha chains; its size is of limited meaning. The rearrangement joins TRBV12-3 or TRBV12-4 to TRBJ2-3, with D tentatively TRBD2 (5 bases). This CDR3 contains 15 residues. Deletions cut 5 bases from V and 2 bases from J, with 14 bases between. The CDR3 coding sequence is TGTGCCAGCAGTGGACTGAGCCTTTACACAGATACGCAGTATTTT. This codes for CASSGLSLYTDTQYF.

This clonotype is deemed medium-sized. This beta chain came through as a stray read in a library set up for alpha chains, and its size says little. This chain joins TRBV7-3 and TRBJ2-1, with 9 nucleotides matching TRBD2. The ends lost 5 bases at V and 4 bases at J; junction bases unmatched: 12. CDR3 size: 17 residues. Germline V CDR1 and CDR2: SGHTA, FQGTGA. The CDR3 DNA sequence: TGTGCCAGCAGCGAAACGGACGGGGCGGGAGGGTACAATGAGCAGTTCTTC. It specifies CASSETDGAGGYNEQFF.